Described below is a single T cell receptor (beta chain) sequence and its context. The sample comes from a study of blood T cell repertoires in COVID-19. Overall study: The analysed material was cDNA or gDNA that came from T cells, B-cell-depleted T cells, or PBMCs.

Measured with immunoSEQ multiplex PCR; TCRdb has only the in-frame clones, and not every one. The data hold 40,000 to 60,000 clones, with 70% to 90% observed a single time. Per the germline V gene, CDR1 is SGDLS and CDR2 is YYNGEE. V lost 0 bases to trimming and J lost 5 bases, with 12 bases between them. This CDR3 spans 15 amino acids. Sequences were obtained from peripheral blood. This TCR came from a man older than 75 with active COVID-19. The V and J genes are TRBV9 and TRBJ2-1; maybe TRBD2 (6 bases). Here the CDR3 DNA reads TGTGCCAGCAGCGTAGATCCGGGAGCCCACAATGAGCAGTTCTTC. The encoded protein is CASSVDPGAHNEQFF.